The 18 T cell receptor beta chains in this list originate from one sample, sequenced in a study of T cell clones after liver transplantation. Libraries were prepared by immunoSEQ multiplex PCR; TCRdb keeps only in-frame clonotypes and omits some of them. The repertoire consists of tens of thousands of clones, with roughly 80% occurring once and the leading ten covering 0.65% to 0.85%. The sequencing used CD4+ T cells from blood, collected 12 months after liver transplant. These receptors were collected from a human patient who received a liver transplant. Some T cells may be graft donor cells.

CDR3 in DNA: TGTGCCAGCAGACTTATTTGGGGCTCCCAGTATACGCAGTATTTT. Translating it yields CASRLIWGSQYTQYF. V is TRBV27 and J is TRBJ2-3; the D gene is possibly TRBD1 (5 bases). V was trimmed by 6 bases and J by 7 bases, leaving 20 bases between them. CDR3 length equals 15 residues. In germline, CDR1 is MNHEY, CDR2 SMNVEV (reference sequence).

The V gene is TRBV11-3, the J gene TRBJ2-6; 12 nucleotides match TRBD1. Germline V gene lookup returns CDR1 SGHNT and CDR2 YENEEA. The CDR3 is 18 residues long. J lost 3 bases, V lost 5 bases, and 8 bases had no gene match. The CDR3 region has the DNA TGTGCCAGCAGCCCGGGACAGGGGGCGGCTCGTGGGGCCAACGTCCTGACTTTC. Translation gives CASSPGQGAARGANVLTF.

The V gene is TRBV11-2, the J gene TRBJ2-1, with D possibly being TRBD2 (5 bases). Looked up from germline, CDR1 is SGHAT and CDR2 is FQNNGV. The CDR3 loop spans 13 amino acids. Trimming took 2 bases from V and 7 from J, leaving 9 bases between them. CDR3 nucleotide sequence: TGTGCCAGCAGCTTATCGTGGGAGAATGAGCAGTTCTTC. This codes for CASSLSWENEQFF.

The rearrangement links TRBV7-2 to TRBJ2-7; tentative D call: TRBD1 (6 bases). Trimming took 2 bases from V and 6 from J, leaving 14 bases between them. This CDR3 is 14 amino acids long. Germline loops: CDR1 SGHTA, CDR2 FQGNSA. The CDR3: CASSLLGALREQYF. The CDR3 nucleotides are TGTGCCAGCAGCTTATTGGGGGCGCTCCGCGAGCAGTACTTC.

This clone was detected only a few times. The chain employs TRBV7-2 and TRBJ1-2, with D possibly TRBD1 on 6 matching bases. V was cut by 1 base and J by 4 bases, with 16 bases left in between. Germline lookup yields CDR1 SGHTA and CDR2 FQGNSA. The CDR3 is 16 residues long. As DNA, the CDR3 is TGTGCCAGCAGCTTAGGGGGGCGAGTAGCTGCCTATGGCTACACCTTC. Protein: CASSLGGRVAAYGYTF. Supplemented by reference TRBV7-2 and TRBJ1-2, the full variable domain reads GAGVSQSPSNKVTEKGKDVELRCDPISGHTALYWYRQSLGQGLEFLIYFQGNSAPDKSGLPSDRFSAERTGGSVSTLTIQRTQQEDSAVYLCASSLGGRVAAYGYTFGSGTRLTVV.

The chain carries TRBV2 and TRBJ1-3, with D perhaps TRBD1 (6 bases). Germline V gives CDR1 SNHLY, CDR2 FYNNEI. Trimming removed 6 bases at V and 4 bases at J, with 13 bases between. This CDR3 contains 14 residues. The CDR3 region is CASRVRGSGNTIYF. The CDR3, as DNA: TGTGCCAGCAGGGTCAGGGGATCGGGAAACACCATATATTTT.

The J gene is TRBJ2-7, the V gene TRBV5-1; possible D gene TRBD1, 5 bases. The CDR3 spans 12 residues. Germline V gives CDR1 SGHRS, CDR2 YFSETQ. Trimming took off 0 bases at V and 6 bases at J, with 7 bases between the two ends. CDR3 sequence (DNA): TGCGCCAGCAGCTTGGGGGGCCGCGAGCAGTACTTC. It specifies CASSLGGREQYF.

J is TRBJ2-1 and V is TRBV23-1, with TRBD2 matching 8 bases. TRBV23-1 is reported as an ORF; its role is uncertain. V lost 4 bases and J lost 9; bases outside the gene matches: 11. This CDR3 has 15 amino acids. For the CDR3, the DNA is TGCGCCAGCAGTCGACCGGGACTAGTGACTCGTGAGCAGTTCTTC. Amino acids: CASSRPGLVTREQFF.

J is TRBJ2-7 and V is TRBV6-5, with a weak D call TRBD1 (6 bases). Germline values: CDR1 MNHEY, CDR2 SVGAGI. CDR3 size: 13 residues. V shed 6 bases and J shed 2 bases, with 11 bases lying between them. The chain's CDR3 is CASSDRQTYEQYF. The CDR3 nucleotides are TGTGCCAGCAGCGACAGGCAGACCTACGAGCAGTACTTC.

A single count supports this clone. The chain links TRBV5-1 to TRBJ2-7, with D perhaps matching TRBD2 (5 bases). The CDR3 runs 13 residues. V was pared by 3 bases and J by 3 bases, with 10 bases between. In germline, CDR1 is SGHRS, CDR2 YFSETQ. CDR3 in amino acids: CASSSVGVYEQYF. The CDR3 nucleotides read TGCGCCAGCAGCTCCGTGGGAGTCTACGAGCAGTACTTC.

The V call is TRBV6-6, the J call TRBJ2-2; D is perhaps TRBD1 (6 bases). V lost 6 bases, J lost 2 bases, and 10 bases lay in between. CDR3 length: 14 residues. Per germline, CDR1 MNHNY and CDR2 SVGAGI (reference sequence). CDR3 amino acids: CASSFRGNTGELFF. CDR3 in DNA: TGTGCCAGCAGCTTCAGGGGCAACACCGGGGAGCTGTTTTTT.

This clone was observed a single time. This CDR3 is CATRQETQYF. In nucleotides, the CDR3 is TGTGCCACGCGACAAGAGACCCAGTACTTC. The J gene is TRBJ2-5, the V gene TRBV6-6; D not certain. Germline V gene data show CDR1 as MNHNY and CDR2 as SVGAGI (reference sequence). The CDR3 has 10 amino acids. V lost 10 bases and J lost 2, with 5 bases in between.

This clone has only a few counts. As DNA, the CDR3 is TGTGCCAGCACCCGACAGCTCTCCGGAGAGACCCAGTACTTC. It codes for CASTRQLSGETQYF. The J gene is TRBJ2-5, the V gene TRBV2; perhaps TRBD1 as D (5 bases). V lost 7 bases and J lost 4, with 16 bases in between. The CDR3 spans 14 residues. Germline V CDR1 and CDR2: SNHLY, FYNNEI.

This clone was seen just once. The V and J genes are TRBV6-5 and TRBJ1-3, with 8 nucleotides matching TRBD1. Germline CDR1 reads MNHEY; CDR2 reads SVGAGI. V lost 6 bases to trimming and J lost 4 bases; unmatched junction nucleotides: 8. The CDR3 is 15 amino acids. DNA of the CDR3: TGTGCCAGCAGCCCAGACAGGGGACGGGGAAACACCATATATTTT. It translates to CASSPDRGRGNTIYF.

V is TRBV9 and J is TRBJ1-1; D not resolved. The V end lost 0 bases, the J end lost 2 bases, and 11 bases lay between the germline ends. This CDR3 is built from 15 residues. Germline CDR1 reads SGDLS; CDR2 reads YYNGEE. DNA for the CDR3: TGTGCCAGCAGCGTAGATACAGAACCTAACACTGAAGCTTTCTTT. As protein: CASSVDTEPNTEAFF.

The chain combines TRBV5-8 with TRBJ2-1; 7 bases line up with TRBD2. This CDR3 has 15 amino acids. Trimming cost V 0 bases and J 7 bases; bases outside gene matches: 7. Germline CDR1 is SGHTS and CDR2 is YDEGEE. The CDR3 DNA reads TGTGCCAGCAGCTTGGGCGGGAGCGGTGGGAATGAGCAGTTCTTC. Amino acids: CASSLGGSGGNEQFF.

The CDR3 region is CASSLGVAPTPYNEQFF. CDR3 coding DNA: TGTGCCAGCAGCTTAGGGGTAGCGCCTACACCCTACAATGAGCAGTTCTTC. J is TRBJ2-1 and V is TRBV7-8; the D gene is possibly TRBD2 (5 bases). Germline CDR1 SGHVS, CDR2 FQNEAQ. The ends were cut back, 1 base at V and 2 bases at J, with 15 bases in the middle. The CDR3 is 17 amino acids.

The chain links TRBV11-1 to TRBJ2-1; 8 bases are shared with TRBD2. The CDR3 loop spans 15 amino acids. From germline, CDR1 is SGHAT and CDR2 FQDESV (reference sequence). After removal of 5 bases from V and 2 bases from J, the junction contained 5 bases not matched to a gene. The CDR3 sequence: CASSPQLAAYNEQFF. DNA of the CDR3: TGTGCCAGCAGCCCCCAACTAGCGGCCTACAATGAGCAGTTCTTC. Full variable domain (missing parts from reference TRBV11-1 and TRBJ2-1): EAEVAQSPRYKITEKSQAVAFWCDPISGHATLYWYRQILGQGPELLVQFQDESVVDDSQLPKDRFSAERLKGVDSTLKIQPAELGDSAMYLCASSPQLAAYNEQFFGPGTRLTVL.